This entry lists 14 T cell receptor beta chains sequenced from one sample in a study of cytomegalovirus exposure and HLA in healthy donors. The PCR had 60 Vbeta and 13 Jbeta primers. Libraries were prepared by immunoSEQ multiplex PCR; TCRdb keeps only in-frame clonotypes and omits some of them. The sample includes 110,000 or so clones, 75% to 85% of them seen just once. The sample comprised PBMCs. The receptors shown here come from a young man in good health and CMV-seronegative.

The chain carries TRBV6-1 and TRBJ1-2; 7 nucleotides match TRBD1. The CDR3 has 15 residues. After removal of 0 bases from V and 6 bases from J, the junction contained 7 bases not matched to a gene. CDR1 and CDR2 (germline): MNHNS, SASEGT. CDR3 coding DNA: TGTGCCAGCAGTGAAGCCCCCCGACAGGGCAATGGCTACACCTTC. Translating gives CASSEAPRQGNGYTF.

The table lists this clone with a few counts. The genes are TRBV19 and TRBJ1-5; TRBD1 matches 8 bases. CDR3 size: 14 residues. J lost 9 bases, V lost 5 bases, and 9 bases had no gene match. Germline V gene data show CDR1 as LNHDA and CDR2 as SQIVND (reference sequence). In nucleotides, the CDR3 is TGTGCCAGTAGTGGGGGGCAGGGGGCTCGGCCCCAGCATTTT. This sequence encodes CASSGGQGARPQHF.

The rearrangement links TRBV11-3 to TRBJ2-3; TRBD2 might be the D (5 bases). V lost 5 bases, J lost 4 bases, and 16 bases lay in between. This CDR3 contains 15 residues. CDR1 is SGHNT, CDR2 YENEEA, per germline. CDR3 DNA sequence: TGTGCCAGCAGCCTAGGCCCTAGCTCCCCAGATACGCAGTATTTT. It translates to CASSLGPSSPDTQYF.

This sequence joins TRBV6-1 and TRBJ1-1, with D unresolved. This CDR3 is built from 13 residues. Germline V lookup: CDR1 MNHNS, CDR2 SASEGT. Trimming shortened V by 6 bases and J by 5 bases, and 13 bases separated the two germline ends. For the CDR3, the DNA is TGTGCCAGCAGGACTTGGCTAGGAACTGAAGCTTTCTTT. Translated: CASRTWLGTEAFF.

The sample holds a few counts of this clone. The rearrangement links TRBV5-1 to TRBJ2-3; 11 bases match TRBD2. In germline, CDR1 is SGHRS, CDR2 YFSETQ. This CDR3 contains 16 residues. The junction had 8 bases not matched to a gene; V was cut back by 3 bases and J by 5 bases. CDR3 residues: CASSSGILAGEDTQYF. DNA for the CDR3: TGCGCCAGCAGCTCGGGGATACTAGCGGGAGAAGATACGCAGTATTTT. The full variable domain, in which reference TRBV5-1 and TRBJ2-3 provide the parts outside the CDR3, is KAGVTQTPRYLIKTRGQQVTLSCSPISGHRSVSWYQQTPGQGLQFLFEYFSETQRNKGNFPGRFSGRQFSNSRSEMNVSTLELGDSALYLCASSSGILAGEDTQYFGPGTRLTVL.

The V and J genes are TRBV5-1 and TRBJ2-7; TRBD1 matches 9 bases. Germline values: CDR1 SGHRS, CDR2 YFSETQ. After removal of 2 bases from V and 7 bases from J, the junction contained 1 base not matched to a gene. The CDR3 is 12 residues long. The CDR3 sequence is CASSLQGAEQYF. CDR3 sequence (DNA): TGCGCCAGCAGCTTACAGGGGGCTGAGCAGTACTTC. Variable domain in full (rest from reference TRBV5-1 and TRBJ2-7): KAGVTQTPRYLIKTRGQQVTLSCSPISGHRSVSWYQQTPGQGLQFLFEYFSETQRNKGNFPGRFSGRQFSNSRSEMNVSTLELGDSALYLCASSLQGAEQYFGPGTRLTVT.

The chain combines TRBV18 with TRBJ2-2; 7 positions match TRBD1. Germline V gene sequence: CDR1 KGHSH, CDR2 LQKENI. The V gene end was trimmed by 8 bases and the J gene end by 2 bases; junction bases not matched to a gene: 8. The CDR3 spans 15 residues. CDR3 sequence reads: CASTWTGSNTGELFF. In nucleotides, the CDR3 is TGTGCCAGCACTTGGACAGGCTCCAACACCGGGGAGCTGTTTTTT.

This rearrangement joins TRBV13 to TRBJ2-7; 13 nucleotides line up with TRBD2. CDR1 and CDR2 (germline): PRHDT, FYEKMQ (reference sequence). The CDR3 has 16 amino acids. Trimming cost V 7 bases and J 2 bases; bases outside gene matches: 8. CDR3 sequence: CASTSRTSGSPYEQYF. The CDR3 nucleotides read TGTGCCAGCACCTCTAGGACTAGCGGGAGCCCCTACGAGCAGTACTTC.

In DNA, the CDR3 is TGTGCCATCAGTGAGTCTAGGGGCGACAGGGGAGAGACCCAGTACTTC. Translating gives CAISESRGDRGETQYF. The chain couples TRBV10-3 to TRBJ2-5, with 8 positions matching TRBD1. The V segment lost 0 bases and the J segment 4 bases; nucleotides outside the gene matches: 7. The CDR3 runs 16 residues. The germline CDR1 and CDR2 sequences are ENHRY and SYGVKD.

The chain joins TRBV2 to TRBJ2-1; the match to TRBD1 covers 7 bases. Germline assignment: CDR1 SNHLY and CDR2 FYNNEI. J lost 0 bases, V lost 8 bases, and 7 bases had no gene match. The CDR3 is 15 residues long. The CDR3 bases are TGTGCCAGCGGCTCGGGACAGAGCTCCTACAATGAGCAGTTCTTC. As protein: CASGSGQSSYNEQFF.

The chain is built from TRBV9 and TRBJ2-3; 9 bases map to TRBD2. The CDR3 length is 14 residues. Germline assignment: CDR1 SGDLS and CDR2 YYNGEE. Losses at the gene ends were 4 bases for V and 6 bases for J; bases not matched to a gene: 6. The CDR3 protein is CASSYVAGEDTQYF. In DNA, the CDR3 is TGTGCCAGCAGCTACGTAGCGGGGGAGGATACGCAGTATTTT.

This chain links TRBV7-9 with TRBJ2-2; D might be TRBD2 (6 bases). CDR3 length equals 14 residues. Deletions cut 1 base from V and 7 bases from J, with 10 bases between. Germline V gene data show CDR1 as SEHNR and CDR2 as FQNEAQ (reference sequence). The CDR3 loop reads CASSLGGAHGELFF. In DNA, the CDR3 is TGTGCCAGCAGCTTAGGCGGGGCGCACGGGGAGCTGTTTTTT.

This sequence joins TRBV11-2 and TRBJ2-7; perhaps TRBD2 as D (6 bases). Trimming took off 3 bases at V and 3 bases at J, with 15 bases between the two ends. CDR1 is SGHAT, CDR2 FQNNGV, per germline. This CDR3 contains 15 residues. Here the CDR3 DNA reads TGTGCCAGCAGCTTTACCCGGGACTCGGGCTACGAGCAGTACTTC. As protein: CASSFTRDSGYEQYF.

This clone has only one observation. CDR3 bases: TGTGCCAGCAGCGTTGGACAGGGACAAACCTACGAGCAGTACTTC. This codes for CASSVGQGQTYEQYF. The gene calls are TRBV9 and TRBJ2-7; 8 bases agree with TRBD1. The length of the CDR3 is 15 residues. J lost 2 bases, V lost 2 bases, and 6 bases had no gene match. Germline assignment: CDR1 SGDLS and CDR2 YYNGEE.